What follows are 11 T cell receptor beta chains derived from one specimen sequenced in a study of brain T cells in children with intractable seizures. Assay: immunoSEQ multiplex PCR; the TCRdb copy retains only in-frame clones and omits some. This sample has about 340,000 clones; over 90% occur once, and the top ten carry about 5.8%. Specified time point: blood from clinic visit 5 months post-surgery; TSC patient then seizure free. This sample comprised peripheral blood, obtained approximately 5 months after surgery. The source of these receptors is a boy less than two years old with tuberous sclerosis and intractable seizures.

This clone was detected once. This chain connects TRBV30 to TRBJ1-4; 8 nucleotides agree with TRBD1. J was trimmed by 7 bases and V by 5 bases; bases with no gene match: 6. The CDR3 has 13 residues. Germline loops: CDR1 GTSNPN, CDR2 SVGIG (reference sequence). Here the CDR3 DNA reads TGTGCCTGGGAACAGGGGGGAGGTGAAAAACTGTTTTTT. It translates to CAWEQGGGEKLFF.

This clone was observed a single time. The J gene is TRBJ2-3, the V gene TRBV5-4; 7 bases are shared with TRBD2. CDR1 is SGHNT and CDR2 is YYREEE in the germline V gene (reference sequence). The CDR3 totals 15 residues. V was clipped by 7 bases and J by 5 bases; unmatched bases: 13. The CDR3 DNA reads TGTGCCAGCTGCGAGGGAGCGGGATTAGGAGATACGCAGTATTTT. Its protein product is CASCEGAGLGDTQYF.

V usage is TRBV7-6 and J usage is TRBJ2-2, with TRBD1 matching over 7 bases. V was pared by 4 bases and J by 2 bases, with 4 bases of the junction left unmatched. Looked up from germline, CDR1 is SGHVS and CDR2 is FNYEAQ. This CDR3 has 15 residues. The CDR3 is CASSSRDRNTGELFF. The CDR3 bases are TGTGCCAGCAGCTCCCGGGACAGAAACACCGGGGAGCTGTTTTTT.

This clone was seen once. This chain uses TRBV7-3 with TRBJ2-1, with TRBD1 matching 8 bases. The CDR3 totals 15 residues. CDR1 and CDR2 from the germline V gene are SGHTA and FQGTGA. The J segment lost 4 bases and the V segment lost 5 bases, leaving 7 bases of the junction unmatched. CDR3 nucleotide sequence: TGTGCCAGCAGCCCTGCAGGGGGCCCTTACAATGAGCAGTTCTTC. Translated, it gives CASSPAGGPYNEQFF.

The genes are TRBV5-1 and TRBJ2-3, with 13 bases lining up with TRBD2. Trimming removed 3 bases from V and 6 bases from J; junction bases left unmatched: 7. This CDR3 has 16 amino acids. In germline, CDR1 is SGHRS, CDR2 YFSETQ. The DNA for the CDR3 is TGCGCCAGCAGCTCGGGACTAGCGGGGCCCTTGGATACGCAGTATTTT. Translating it yields CASSSGLAGPLDTQYF.

J is TRBJ1-1 and V is TRBV11-2; D is undetermined. V lost 1 base to trimming and J lost 2 bases, with 8 bases between them. The CDR3 covers 14 residues. Per germline, CDR1 SGHAT and CDR2 FQNNGV. The CDR3 reads CASSLASRNTEAFF. Written as DNA, the CDR3 is TGTGCCAGCAGCTTAGCCAGCAGAAACACTGAAGCTTTCTTT.

V usage is TRBV18 and J usage is TRBJ1-3, with D maybe TRBD1 (6 bases). The CDR3 consists of 18 residues. V was shortened by 3 bases and J by 0 bases, with 18 bases between the two germline ends. CDR1 is KGHSH and CDR2 is LQKENI in the germline V gene. The DNA for the CDR3 is TGTGCCAGCTCACCGAATAGCTACAGGGTCCTCTCTGGAAACACCATATATTTT. Residues: CASSPNSYRVLSGNTIYF. The variable domain in full, with the rest retrieved from reference TRBV18 and TRBJ1-3, is NAGVMQNPRHLVRRRGQEARLRCSPMKGHSHVYWYRQLPEEGLKFMVYLQKENIIDESGMPKERFSAEFPKEGPSILRIQQVVRGDSAAYFCASSPNSYRVLSGNTIYFGEGSWLTVV.

The count of this clone is one. The chain joins TRBV30 to TRBJ1-2; D call uncertain. Trimming cost V 1 base and J 3 bases, with 9 bases left between them. The CDR3 is made up of 13 amino acids. Germline values: CDR1 GTSNPN, CDR2 SVGIG (reference sequence). As DNA, the CDR3 is TGTGCCTGGAGTGCCCTTTTGGACTATGGCTACACCTTC. Encoded protein: CAWSALLDYGYTF.

This clone was counted a single time. The gene calls are TRBV10-2 and TRBJ1-1, with D unclear. CDR3 length: 11 residues. Deletions cut 3 bases from V and 6 bases from J, with 5 bases between. Germline V gene data show CDR1 as WSHSY and CDR2 as SAAADI. CDR3: CASSDLAEAFF. The CDR3 nucleotides read TGCGCCAGCAGTGATTTAGCTGAAGCTTTCTTT.

The chain couples TRBV6-1 to TRBJ1-1; 8 bases line up with TRBD1. The CDR3 totals 12 residues. The germline V gene has CDR1 MNHNS and CDR2 SASEGT. Trimming took 3 bases from V and 11 from J; bases not matched to a gene: 5. The CDR3 spells CASSDLTGVAFF. CDR3 sequence (DNA): TGTGCCAGCAGTGATCTGACAGGGGTGGCTTTCTTT.

The rearrangement joins TRBV5-1 to TRBJ2-6; D is uncertain. In germline, CDR1 is SGHRS, CDR2 YFSETQ. The germline V and J ends were trimmed by 4 bases and 0 bases, with 8 bases remaining between them. The length of the CDR3 is 15 residues. The CDR3 loop is CASSDALSGANVLTF. CDR3 sequence (DNA): TGCGCCAGCAGCGACGCCCTCTCTGGGGCCAACGTCCTGACTTTC.